This passage covers 7 T cell receptor beta chains from one sample sequenced in a study of T-cell reconstitution after alpha-beta-depleted transplantation in children. Preparing the TCRbeta library involved the use of unique molecular identifiers. TCRdb used MiXCR to reprocess the PCR reads, holding one entry per CDR3 protein. The top ten hold 71% of the sample, which has about 17,000 distinct CDR3 sequences, 12% seen once. Here the sequenced sample was PBMCs, mostly from graft donor cells, taken 180 days after TCRalphabeta/CD19-depleted stem cell transplant. These receptors all come from a boy in the first two years of life who had a stem cell transplant for Wiskott-Aldrich syndrome, so the T cells may come from the graft donor.

This clonotype was counted many times. The chain couples TRBV5-1 to TRBJ2-7; 9 nucleotides match TRBD2. The length of the CDR3 is 16 residues. Germline CDR1 reads SGHRS; CDR2 reads YFSETQ. Germline trimming cut 1 base from V and 0 bases from J; bases unmatched to any gene: 5. The CDR3 coding sequence is TGCGCCAGCAGCTTGTCTAGCGGGACCCTCTCCTACGAGCAGTACTTC. It translates to CASSLSSGTLSYEQYF.

This clonotype was detected only a few times. CDR3 sequence: CASSPWRGSDEQYF. The CDR3 bases are TGTGCCAGCAGCCCTTGGAGGGGGAGCGACGAGCAGTACTTC. The chain uses TRBV5-8 and TRBJ2-7; D tentatively reads TRBD1 or TRBD2 (6 bases each). The CDR3 runs 14 residues. The V gene lost 4 bases and the J gene lost 5 bases, with 16 bases spanning the gap. Germline CDR1 reads SGHTS; CDR2 reads YDEGEE.

V gene TRBV27 combines with J gene TRBJ1-4; D is possibly TRBD1 (5 bases). The V end was cut by 5 bases, the J end by 3 bases, with 16 bases between. Germline lookup yields CDR1 MNHEY and CDR2 SMNVEV (reference sequence). CDR3 length: 16 amino acids. Here the CDR3 DNA reads TGTGCCAGCAGTCCCAGGGTCCCTAACCCTAATGAAAAACTGTTTTTT. Protein product: CASSPRVPNPNEKLFF.

The chain couples TRBV15 to TRBJ2-2, with D perhaps matching TRBD1 (6 bases). There are 16 residues in the CDR3. Per germline, CDR1 LNHNV and CDR2 YYDKDF (reference sequence). With 1 base removed from V and 6 bases from J, the gap between germline ends came to 15 bases. The CDR3 protein is CATSRVGGQKAGELFF. The DNA for the CDR3 is TGTGCCACCAGCAGAGTAGGGGGTCAGAAGGCCGGGGAGCTGTTTTTT.

This clonotype was counted a few times. The gene calls are TRBV11-2 and TRBJ1-2; D is perhaps TRBD1 (5 bases). CDR1 and CDR2 from the germline V gene are SGHAT and FQNNGV. CDR3 length: 15 amino acids. V dropped 5 bases and J dropped 4 bases, with 17 bases sitting between them. This chain's CDR3 is CASSHRAGTVYGYTF. The CDR3 DNA reads TGTGCCAGCAGCCATCGAGCAGGGACGGTCTATGGCTACACCTTC.

The table lists this clonotype with many counts. The chain is built from TRBV24-1 and TRBJ2-5; no firm D call. CDR3 length: 13 residues. Germline V gene data show CDR1 as KGHDR and CDR2 as SFDVKD. The ends were cut back, 9 bases at V and 3 bases at J, with 13 bases in the middle. CDR3 sequence reads: CATSQTQKETQYF. The CDR3 DNA reads TGTGCCACCTCTCAGACCCAAAAAGAGACCCAGTACTTC.

This clonotype was observed a few times. This rearrangement joins TRBV7-8 to TRBJ1-4, with 11 positions matching TRBD1. The tail of the sequence fits TRBJ2-2 better, so the J call may be wrong. The length of the CDR3 is 16 residues. Germline V gives CDR1 SGHVS, CDR2 FQNEAQ. The CDR3 DNA is TGTGCCAGCAGCACGCTAGTGGACAGGGGGCCTGGGGAGCTGTTTTTT. Its protein is CASSTLVDRGPGELFF.